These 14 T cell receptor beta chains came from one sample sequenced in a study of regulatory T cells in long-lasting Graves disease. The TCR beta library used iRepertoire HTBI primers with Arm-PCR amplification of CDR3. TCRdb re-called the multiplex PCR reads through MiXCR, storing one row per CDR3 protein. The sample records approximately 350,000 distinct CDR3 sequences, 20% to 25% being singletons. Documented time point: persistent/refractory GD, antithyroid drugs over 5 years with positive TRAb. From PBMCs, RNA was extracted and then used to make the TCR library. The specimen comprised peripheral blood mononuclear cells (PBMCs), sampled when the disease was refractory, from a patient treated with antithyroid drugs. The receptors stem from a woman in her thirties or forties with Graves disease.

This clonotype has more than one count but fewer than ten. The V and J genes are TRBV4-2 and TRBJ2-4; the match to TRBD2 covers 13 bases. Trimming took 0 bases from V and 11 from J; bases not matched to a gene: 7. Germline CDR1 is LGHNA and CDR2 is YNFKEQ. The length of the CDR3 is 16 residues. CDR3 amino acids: CASSQELGLAGVVQYF. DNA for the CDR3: TGTGCCAGCAGCCAAGAACTCGGACTAGCGGGAGTAGTTCAGTACTTC.

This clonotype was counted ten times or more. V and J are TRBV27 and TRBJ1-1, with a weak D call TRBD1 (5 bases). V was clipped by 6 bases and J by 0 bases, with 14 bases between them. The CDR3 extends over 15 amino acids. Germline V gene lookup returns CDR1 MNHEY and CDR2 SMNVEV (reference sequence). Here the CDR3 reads CASSLGRGLNTEAFF. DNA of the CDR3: TGTGCCAGCAGCCTAGGCCGGGGCCTGAACACTGAAGCTTTCTTT.

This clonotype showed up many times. Here the CDR3 DNA reads TGTGCCAGCAGCTCCGGTGCGGGGGCACCAGCCTACGAGCAGTACTTC. Encoded protein: CASSSGAGAPAYEQYF. This sequence joins TRBV7-9 and TRBJ2-7; tentatively, D is TRBD2 (7 bases). The CDR3 is 16 residues long. From germline, CDR1 is SEHNR and CDR2 FQNEAQ (reference sequence). V was trimmed by 4 bases and J by 2 bases, leaving 18 bases between them.

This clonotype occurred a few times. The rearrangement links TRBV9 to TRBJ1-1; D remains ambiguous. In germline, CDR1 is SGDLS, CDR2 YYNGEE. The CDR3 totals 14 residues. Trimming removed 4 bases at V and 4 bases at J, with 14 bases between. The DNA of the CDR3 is TGTGCCAGCAGCCCGAGGGAGCCCGCCACTGAAGCTTTCTTT. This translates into CASSPREPATEAFF.

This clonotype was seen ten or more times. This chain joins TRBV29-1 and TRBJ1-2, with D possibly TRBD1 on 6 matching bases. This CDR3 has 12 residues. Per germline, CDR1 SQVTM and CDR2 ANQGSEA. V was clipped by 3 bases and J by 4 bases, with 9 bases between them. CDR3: CSVEGGRYGYTF. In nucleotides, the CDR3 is TGCAGCGTTGAGGGGGGGCGCTATGGCTACACCTTC.

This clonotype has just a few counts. DNA for the CDR3: TGTGCCAGCAGTGGAGGGCGTTTTTCCTACAATGAGCAGTTCTTC. Protein product: CASSGGRFSYNEQFF. The chain is built from TRBV2 and TRBJ2-1; D might be TRBD2 (5 bases). Trimming took 4 bases from V and 1 from J, leaving 11 bases between them. This CDR3 region has 15 residues. Germline assignment: CDR1 SNHLY and CDR2 FYNNEI.

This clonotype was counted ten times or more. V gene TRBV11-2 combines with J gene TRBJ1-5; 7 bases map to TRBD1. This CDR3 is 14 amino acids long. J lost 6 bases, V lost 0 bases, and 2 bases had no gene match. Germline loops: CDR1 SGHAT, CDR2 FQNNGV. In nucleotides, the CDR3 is TGTGCCAGCAGCTTAGACAGGGGGGGTCAGCCCCAGCATTTT. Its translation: CASSLDRGGQPQHF.

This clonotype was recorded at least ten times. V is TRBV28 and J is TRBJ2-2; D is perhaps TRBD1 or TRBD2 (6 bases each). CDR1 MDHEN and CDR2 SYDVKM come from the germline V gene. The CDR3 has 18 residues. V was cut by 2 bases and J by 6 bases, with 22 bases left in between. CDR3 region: CASSLRIGPGAKAGELFF. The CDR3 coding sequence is TGTGCCAGCAGTTTACGGATCGGGCCGGGGGCAAAGGCCGGGGAGCTGTTTTTT.

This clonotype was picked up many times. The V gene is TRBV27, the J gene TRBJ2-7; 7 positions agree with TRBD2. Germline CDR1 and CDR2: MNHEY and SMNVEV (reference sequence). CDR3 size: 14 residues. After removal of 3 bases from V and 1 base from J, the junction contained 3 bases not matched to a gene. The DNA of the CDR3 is TGTGCCAGCAGTTTTTCGGGGGGATCCTACGAGCAGTACTTC. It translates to CASSFSGGSYEQYF.

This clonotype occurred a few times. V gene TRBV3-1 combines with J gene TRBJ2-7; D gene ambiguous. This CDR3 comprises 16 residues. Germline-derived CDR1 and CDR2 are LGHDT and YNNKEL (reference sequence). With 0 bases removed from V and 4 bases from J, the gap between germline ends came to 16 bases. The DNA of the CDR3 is TGTGCCAGCAGCCAAGATCGGATGTTATCGGTGTACGAGCAGTACTTC. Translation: CASSQDRMLSVYEQYF.

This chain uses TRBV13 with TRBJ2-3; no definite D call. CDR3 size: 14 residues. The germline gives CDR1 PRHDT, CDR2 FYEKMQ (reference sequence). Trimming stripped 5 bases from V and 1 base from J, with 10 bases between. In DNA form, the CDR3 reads TGTGCCAGCAGCCCTAGTGGGGGCACAGATACGCAGTATTTT. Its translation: CASSPSGGTDTQYF.

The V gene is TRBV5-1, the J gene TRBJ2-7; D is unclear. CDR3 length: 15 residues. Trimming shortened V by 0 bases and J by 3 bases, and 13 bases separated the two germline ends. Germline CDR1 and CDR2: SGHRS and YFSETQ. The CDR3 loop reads CASSLDHGPIYEQYF. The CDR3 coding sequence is TGCGCCAGCAGCTTGGACCACGGGCCGATCTACGAGCAGTACTTC.

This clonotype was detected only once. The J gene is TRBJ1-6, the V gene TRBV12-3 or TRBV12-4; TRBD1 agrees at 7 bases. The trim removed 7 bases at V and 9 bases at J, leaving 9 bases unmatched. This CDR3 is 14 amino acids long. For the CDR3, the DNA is TGTGCCAGCACGGTCGCAGGGGGAGGTTCACCCCTCCACTTT. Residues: CASTVAGGGSPLHF.

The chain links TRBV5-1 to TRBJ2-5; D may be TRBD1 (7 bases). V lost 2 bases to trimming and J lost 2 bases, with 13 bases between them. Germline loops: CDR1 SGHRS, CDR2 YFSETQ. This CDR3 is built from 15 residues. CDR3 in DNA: TGCGCCAGCAGCTTACTCCCAGGGGGGCAAGAGACCCAGTACTTC. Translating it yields CASSLLPGGQETQYF.